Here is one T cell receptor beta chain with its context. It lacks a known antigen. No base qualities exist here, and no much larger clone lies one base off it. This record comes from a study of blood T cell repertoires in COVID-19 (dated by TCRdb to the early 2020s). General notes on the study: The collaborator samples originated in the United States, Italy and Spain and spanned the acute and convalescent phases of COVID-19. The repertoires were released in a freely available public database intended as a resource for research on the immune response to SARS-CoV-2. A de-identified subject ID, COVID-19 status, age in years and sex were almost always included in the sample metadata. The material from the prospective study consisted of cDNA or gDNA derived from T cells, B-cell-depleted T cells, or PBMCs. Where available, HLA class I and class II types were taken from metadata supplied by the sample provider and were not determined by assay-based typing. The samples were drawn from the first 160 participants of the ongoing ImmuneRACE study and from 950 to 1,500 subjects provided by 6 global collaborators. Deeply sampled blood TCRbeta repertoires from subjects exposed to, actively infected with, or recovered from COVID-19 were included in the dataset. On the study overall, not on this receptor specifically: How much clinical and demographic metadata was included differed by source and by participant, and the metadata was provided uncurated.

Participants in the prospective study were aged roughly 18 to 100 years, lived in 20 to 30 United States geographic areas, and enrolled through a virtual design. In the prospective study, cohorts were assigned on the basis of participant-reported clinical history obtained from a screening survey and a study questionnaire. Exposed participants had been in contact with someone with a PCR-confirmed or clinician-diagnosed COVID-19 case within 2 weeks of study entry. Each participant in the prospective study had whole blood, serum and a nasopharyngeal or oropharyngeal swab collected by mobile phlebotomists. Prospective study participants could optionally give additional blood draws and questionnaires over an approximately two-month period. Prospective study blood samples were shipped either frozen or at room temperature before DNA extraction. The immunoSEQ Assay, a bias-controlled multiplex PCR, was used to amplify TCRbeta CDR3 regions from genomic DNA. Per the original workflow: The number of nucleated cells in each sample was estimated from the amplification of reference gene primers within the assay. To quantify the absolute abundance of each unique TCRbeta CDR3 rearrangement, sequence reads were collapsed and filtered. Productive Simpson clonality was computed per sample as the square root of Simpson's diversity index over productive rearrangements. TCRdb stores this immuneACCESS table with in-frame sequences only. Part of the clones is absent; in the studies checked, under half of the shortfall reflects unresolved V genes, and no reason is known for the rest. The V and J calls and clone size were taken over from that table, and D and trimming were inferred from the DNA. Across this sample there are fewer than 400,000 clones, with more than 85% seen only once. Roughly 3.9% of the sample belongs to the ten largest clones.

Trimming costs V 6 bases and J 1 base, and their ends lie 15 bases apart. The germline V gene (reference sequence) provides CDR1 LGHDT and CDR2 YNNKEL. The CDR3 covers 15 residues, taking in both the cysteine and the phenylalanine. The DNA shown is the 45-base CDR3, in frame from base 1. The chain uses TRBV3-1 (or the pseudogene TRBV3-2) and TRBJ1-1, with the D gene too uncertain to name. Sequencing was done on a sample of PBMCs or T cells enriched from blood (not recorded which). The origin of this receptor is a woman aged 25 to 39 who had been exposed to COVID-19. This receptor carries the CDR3 CASSPPGRANTEAFF. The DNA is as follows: TGTGCCAGCAGTCCACCCGGGAGGGCGAACACTGAAGCTTTCTTT.